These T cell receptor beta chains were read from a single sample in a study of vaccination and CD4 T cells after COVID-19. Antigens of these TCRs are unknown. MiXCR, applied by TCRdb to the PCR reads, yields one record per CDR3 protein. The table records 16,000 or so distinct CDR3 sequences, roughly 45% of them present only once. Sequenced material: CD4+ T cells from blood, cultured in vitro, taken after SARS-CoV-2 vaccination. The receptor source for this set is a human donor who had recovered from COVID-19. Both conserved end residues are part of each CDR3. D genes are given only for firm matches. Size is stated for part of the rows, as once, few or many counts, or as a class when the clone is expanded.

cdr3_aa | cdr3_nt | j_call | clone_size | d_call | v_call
CASSLVFSGGGSPLHF | TGTGCCAGCAGCTTAGTATTTAGCGGCGGGGGTTCACCCCTCCACTTT | TRBJ1-6 | . | . | TRBV7-9
CASSLWRVPYNEQFF | TGTGCCAGCAGCTTATGGAGGGTACCATACAATGAGCAGTTCTTC | TRBJ2-1 | few | . | TRBV7-2
CASSPQGGQNTIYF | TGTGCCAGCAGTCCACAGGGAGGGCAAAACACCATATATTTT | TRBJ1-3 | . | . | TRBV2
CSASPSVGLGETQYF | TGCAGTGCGAGTCCCAGCGTCGGCCTTGGAGAGACCCAGTACTTC | TRBJ2-5 | few | . | TRBV20-1
CASSSMGQNSEQYF | TGTGCCAGCAGCTCCATGGGACAGAACTCCGAGCAGTACTTC | TRBJ2-7 | few | TRBD1 | TRBV11-2
CSASSGHSKSGQPQHF | TGCAGTGCTAGTAGCGGACACTCTAAATCGGGGCAGCCCCAGCATTTT | TRBJ1-5 | few | . | TRBV20-1
CSARGGASNQPQHF | TGCAGTGCTAGAGGGGGGGCTAGCAATCAGCCCCAGCATTTT | TRBJ1-5 | . | . | TRBV20-1
CASSSDLGNTIYF | TGTGCCAGCAGCTCCGACTTGGGAAACACCATATATTTT | TRBJ1-3 | . | . | TRBV7-9
CASSPRGRGQPQHF | TGTGCCAGCAGTCCACGGGGACGAGGTCAGCCCCAGCATTTT | TRBJ1-5 | . | . | TRBV6-1
CSAIPGPEQFF | TGCAGTGCTATACCGGGACCTGAGCAGTTCTTC | TRBJ2-1 | . | . | TRBV20-1
CSASERGTAFNSPLHF | TGCAGTGCTAGCGAGCGGGGGACAGCATTTAATTCACCCCTCCACTTT | TRBJ1-6 | . | TRBD1 | TRBV20-1
CASSEGTSGGRGTQYF | TGTGCCAGCAGTGAAGGGACTAGCGGGGGGAGAGGTACGCAGTATTTT | TRBJ2-3 | few | TRBD2 | TRBV6-1
CASGKGSYNEQFF | TGTGCCAGCGGTAAGGGCTCCTACAATGAGCAGTTCTTC | TRBJ2-1 | . | . | TRBV2
CASSFEGVGYEQYF | TGTGCCAGCAGTTTTGAGGGAGTGGGCTACGAGCAGTACTTC | TRBJ2-7 | . | . | TRBV27
CASSQTRGNEKLFF | TGTGCCAGCAGTCAGACAAGGGGGAATGAAAAACTGTTTTTT | TRBJ1-4 | few | . | TRBV4-2
CASLTGTGDAEQYF | TGTGCCAGCTTAACCGGGACAGGGGATGCCGAGCAGTACTTC | TRBJ2-7 | . | TRBD1 | TRBV18
CSASSYASSGANVLTF | TGCAGTGCTAGTTCGTACGCGAGCTCTGGGGCCAACGTCCTGACTTTC | TRBJ2-6 | few | . | TRBV20-1
CASSLNMDIQYF | TGTGCCAGCAGCTTAAATATGGACATTCAGTACTTC | TRBJ2-4 | . | . | TRBV11-2